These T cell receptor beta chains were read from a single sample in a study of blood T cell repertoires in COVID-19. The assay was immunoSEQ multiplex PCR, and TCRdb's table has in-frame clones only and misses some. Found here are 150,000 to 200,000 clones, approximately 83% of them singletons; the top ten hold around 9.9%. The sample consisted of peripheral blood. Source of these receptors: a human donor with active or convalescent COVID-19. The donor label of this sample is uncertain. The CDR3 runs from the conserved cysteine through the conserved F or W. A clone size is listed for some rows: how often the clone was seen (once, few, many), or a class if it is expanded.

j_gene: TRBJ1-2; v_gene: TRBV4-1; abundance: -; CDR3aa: CASSYFIVGQGYTF
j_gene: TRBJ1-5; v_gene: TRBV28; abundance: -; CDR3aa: CASSTANQPQHF
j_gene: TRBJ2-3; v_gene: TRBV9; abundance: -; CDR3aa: CASSVAGASTDTQYF
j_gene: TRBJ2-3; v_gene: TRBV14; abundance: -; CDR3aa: CASSETGATDTQYF
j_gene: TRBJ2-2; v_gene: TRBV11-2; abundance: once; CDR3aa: CASSAGLPNTGELFF
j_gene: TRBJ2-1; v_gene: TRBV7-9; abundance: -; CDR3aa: CASSSQGRDEQFF
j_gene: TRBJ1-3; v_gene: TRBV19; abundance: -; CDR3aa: CASWGSGLSGNTIYF
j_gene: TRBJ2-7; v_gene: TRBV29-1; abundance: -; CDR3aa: CSGAGGTGEQYF
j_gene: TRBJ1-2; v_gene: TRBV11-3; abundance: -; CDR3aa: CASSSTRDGYTF
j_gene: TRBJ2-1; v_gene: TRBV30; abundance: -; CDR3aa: CAWSETGTSGGGEQFF
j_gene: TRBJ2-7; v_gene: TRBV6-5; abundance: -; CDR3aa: CASSYAGQGGDEQYF
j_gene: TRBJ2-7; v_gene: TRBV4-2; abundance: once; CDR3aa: CASSSMGVTSGHSYEQYF
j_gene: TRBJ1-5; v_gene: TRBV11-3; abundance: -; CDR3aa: CASSFFQLRDAYQPQHF
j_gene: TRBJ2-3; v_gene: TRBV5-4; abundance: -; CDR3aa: CASSAQQGQDTQYF
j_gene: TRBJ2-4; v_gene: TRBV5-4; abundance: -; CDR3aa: CASNSEGDGGAEAKNIQYF
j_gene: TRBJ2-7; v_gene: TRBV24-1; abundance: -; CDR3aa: CATSEQARADEQYF
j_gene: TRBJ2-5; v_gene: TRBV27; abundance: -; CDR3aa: CASRLLAGQETQYF
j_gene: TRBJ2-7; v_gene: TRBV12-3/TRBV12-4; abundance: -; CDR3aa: CASSPTSREQYF
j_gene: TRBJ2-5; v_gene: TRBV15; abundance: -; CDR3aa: CATSSAQGQLGLGTQYF
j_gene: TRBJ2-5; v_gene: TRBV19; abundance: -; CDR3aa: CASSLGLYQETQYF
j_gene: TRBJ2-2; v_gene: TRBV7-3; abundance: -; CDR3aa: CASRHQRGQEGSNTGELFF
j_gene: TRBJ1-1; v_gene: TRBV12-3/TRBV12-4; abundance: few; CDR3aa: CASSFRGAEAFF
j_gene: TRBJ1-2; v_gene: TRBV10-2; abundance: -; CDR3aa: CASSDRYGYTF
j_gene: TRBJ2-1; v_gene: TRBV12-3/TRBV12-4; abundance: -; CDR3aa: CASSFSDNEQFF
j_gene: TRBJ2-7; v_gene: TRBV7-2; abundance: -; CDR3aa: CASSLMVSSGYEQYF
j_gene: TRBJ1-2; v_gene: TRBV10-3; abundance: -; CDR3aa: CAISESGGRSNYGYTF
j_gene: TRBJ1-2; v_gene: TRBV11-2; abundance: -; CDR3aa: CASSSTGGHNYGYTF
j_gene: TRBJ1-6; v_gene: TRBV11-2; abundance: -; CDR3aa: CASSLNWQLNSPLHF
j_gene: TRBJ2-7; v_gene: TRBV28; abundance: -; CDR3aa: CASSHGFSYEQYF
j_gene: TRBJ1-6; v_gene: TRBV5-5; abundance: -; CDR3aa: CASSLRTGGRNSPLHF
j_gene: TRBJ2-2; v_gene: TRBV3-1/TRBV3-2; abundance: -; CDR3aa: CASSQETLRGIGTGELFF
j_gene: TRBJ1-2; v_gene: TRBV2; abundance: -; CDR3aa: CASSDRGTGGYTF
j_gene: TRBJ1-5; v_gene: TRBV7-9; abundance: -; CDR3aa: CASSGTGDQPQHF